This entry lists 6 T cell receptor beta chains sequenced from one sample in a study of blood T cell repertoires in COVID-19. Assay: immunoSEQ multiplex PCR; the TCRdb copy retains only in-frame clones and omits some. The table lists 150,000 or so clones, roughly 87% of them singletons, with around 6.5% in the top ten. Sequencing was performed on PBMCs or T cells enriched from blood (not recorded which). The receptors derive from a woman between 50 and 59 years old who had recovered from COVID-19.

The CDR3 spells CASSISGTGDTDTQYF. CDR3 DNA sequence: TGTGCCAGTAGTATCTCCGGGACAGGGGATACAGATACGCAGTATTTT. V usage is TRBV19 and J usage is TRBJ2-3; 10 nucleotides match TRBD1. Trimming took 3 bases from V and 3 from J; bases not matched to a gene: 6. The V gene's germline CDR1 is LNHDA and CDR2 SQIVND (reference sequence). The CDR3 loop spans 16 amino acids.

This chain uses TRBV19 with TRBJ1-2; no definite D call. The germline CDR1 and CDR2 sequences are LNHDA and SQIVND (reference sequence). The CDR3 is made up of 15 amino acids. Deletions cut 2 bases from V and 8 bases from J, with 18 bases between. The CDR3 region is CASSIRGQAPWGYTF. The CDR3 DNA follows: TGTGCCAGTAGTATAAGAGGGCAGGCGCCGTGGGGCTACACCTTC.

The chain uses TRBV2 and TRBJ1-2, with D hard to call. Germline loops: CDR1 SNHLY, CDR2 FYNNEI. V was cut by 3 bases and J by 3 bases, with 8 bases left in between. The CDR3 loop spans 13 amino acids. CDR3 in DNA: TGTGCCAGCAGTGAGGAGGGTGACTATGGCTACACCTTC. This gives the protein CASSEEGDYGYTF. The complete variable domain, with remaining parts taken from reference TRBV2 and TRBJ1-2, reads EPEVTQTPSHQVTQMGQEVILRCVPISNHLYFYWYRQILGQKVEFLVSFYNNEISEKSEIFDDQFSVERPDGSNFTLKIRSTKLEDSAMYFCASSEEGDYGYTFGSGTRLTVV.

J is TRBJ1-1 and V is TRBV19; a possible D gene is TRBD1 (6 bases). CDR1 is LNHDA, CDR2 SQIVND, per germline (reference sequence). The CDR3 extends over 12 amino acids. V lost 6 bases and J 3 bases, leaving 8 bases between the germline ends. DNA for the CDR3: TGTGCCAGTAGGGGGGCGTACACTGAAGCTTTCTTT. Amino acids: CASRGAYTEAFF.

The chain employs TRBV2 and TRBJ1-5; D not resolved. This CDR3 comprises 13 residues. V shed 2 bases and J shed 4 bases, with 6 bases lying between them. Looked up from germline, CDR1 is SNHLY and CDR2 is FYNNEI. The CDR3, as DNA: TGTGCCAGCAGTGAATCCGGGAATCAGCCCCAGCATTTT. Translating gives CASSESGNQPQHF.

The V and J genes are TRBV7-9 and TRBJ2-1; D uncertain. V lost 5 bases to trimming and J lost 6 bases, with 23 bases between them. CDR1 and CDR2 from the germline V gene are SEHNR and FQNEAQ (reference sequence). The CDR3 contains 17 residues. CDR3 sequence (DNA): TGTGCCAGCAGCCTGCGTAACTATGGCAATTTGGGCAATGAGCAGTTCTTC. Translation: CASSLRNYGNLGNEQFF.